This entry describes one T cell receptor (beta chain). What it binds is unknown. The use of a sample-barcoded 5' primer and a J-beta primer mix characterized a second PCR of roughly 7 to 11 cycles. Every cDNA molecule carried a tag from a template-switch adaptor bearing 12 random nucleotides. Any given sample supplied a minimum of 2.5 million CDR3-containing paired-end reads. TCRdb reanalysed the 5' RACE reads using MiXCR and keeps one entry per CDR3 protein. Of about 570,000 distinct CDR3 sequences in the sample, about 28% were seen once. This sample was taken from a study of blood T cells in healthy people across ages. General observations from the study: In long-lived donors, naive CD4+ cell counts and diversity exceeded those of aged donors.

V was shortened by 3 bases and J by 6 bases, with 9 bases between the two germline ends. The germline V gene encodes CDR1 KGHSH and CDR2 LQKENI. CDR3 length: 12 amino acids. The same data also contributed to another study, on T cells of mothers and their children. From that study: Related pairs of mothers and children showed slightly higher, non-significant overlap versus unrelated pairs.

Sequencing input: blood. The chain has TRBV18 and TRBJ2-7; D gene unclear. The receptor was isolated from a boy aged 2-15 years in good health. CDR3 sequence (DNA): TGTGCCAGCTCACCCGGTTCGAGCGAGCAGTACTTC. It specifies CASSPGSSEQYF.